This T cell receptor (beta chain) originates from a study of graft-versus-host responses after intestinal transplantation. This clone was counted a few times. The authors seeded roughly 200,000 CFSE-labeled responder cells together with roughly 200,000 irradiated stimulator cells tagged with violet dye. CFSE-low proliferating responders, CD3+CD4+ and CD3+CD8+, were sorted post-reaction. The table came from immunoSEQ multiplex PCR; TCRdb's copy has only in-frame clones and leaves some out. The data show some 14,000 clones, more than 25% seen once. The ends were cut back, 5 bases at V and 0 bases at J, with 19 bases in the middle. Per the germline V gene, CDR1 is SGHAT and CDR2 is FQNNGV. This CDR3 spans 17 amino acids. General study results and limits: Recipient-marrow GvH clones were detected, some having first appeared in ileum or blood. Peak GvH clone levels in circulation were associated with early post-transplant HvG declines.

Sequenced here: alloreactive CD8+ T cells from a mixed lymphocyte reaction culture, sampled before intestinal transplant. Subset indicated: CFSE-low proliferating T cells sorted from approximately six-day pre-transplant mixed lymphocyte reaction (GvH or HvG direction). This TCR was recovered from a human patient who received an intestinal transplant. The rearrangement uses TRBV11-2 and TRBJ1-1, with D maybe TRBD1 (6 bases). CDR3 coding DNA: TGTGCCAGCAGCCCCTTCCCCGGACAGCCTATGAACACTGAAGCTTTCTTT. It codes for CASSPFPGQPMNTEAFF. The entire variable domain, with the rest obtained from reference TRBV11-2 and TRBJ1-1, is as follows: EAGVAQSPRYKIIEKRQSVAFWCNPISGHATLYWYQQILGQGPKLLIQFQNNGVVDDSQLPKDRFSAERLKGVDSTLKIQPAKLEDSAVYLCASSPFPGQPMNTEAFFGQGTRLTVV.